This T cell receptor (beta chain) was identified in a study of T cell responses to AZD1222 COVID-19 vaccine (dated by TCRdb to about 2021). Broadly, across the study: TCR sequencing was performed for 230 to 250 trial participants, of whom 200 to 220 were given two doses of AZD1222 and around 25 were given two doses of MenACWY control vaccine. Enrollment into the trials was organized by age into subgroups of 18-55, 56-69 and 70-plus years, and those subgroups contained roughly 150, 30 and 60 TCR-sequenced participants, respectively. Paper-wide results and their limitations: Vaccine-associated CD4 TCRs spanned the whole spike protein, with dominant responses in regions 160-218 and 743-854. In the small 56-69-year group, the increase in depth fell short of significance, most likely because of low power. Only five to seven AZD1222 recipients were SARS-CoV-2 seropositive at baseline, limiting conclusions about previously exposed vaccinees. Because no day 14 peak-response samples were available, repertoires were characterized only after the peak T cell response. Most participants were white British and females outnumbered males, and the authors suggested that clonal diversity may have been underestimated. Reportedly, almost half of the unique spike-specific TCRs recognized epitopes lying outside the regions that are mutated in the B.1.351 and B.1.1.7 variants. After two AZD1222 doses, spike-specific TCR breadth and depth were significantly higher than at day 0 and than in MenACWY recipients.

The CDR3 regions of human TCRbeta chains were analyzed by immunosequencing. Concerning the study's data processing: Repertoire TCRs were matched against a reference library of SARS-CoV-2-specific TCRs generated with the MIRA antigen-specificity platform. Breadth was defined as the fraction of unique TCRs that were SARS-CoV-2-associated. Depth was defined as the fraction of total T cells that were SARS-CoV-2-associated. Using the MIRA data, each spike-specific TCR was assigned both to the spike region to which the TCR was reactive and to a CD4 or CD8 class. Log10-transformed breadth and depth values were compared by one-way ANOVA with Sidak's multiple comparisons tests. TCRdb stores this immuneACCESS table with in-frame sequences only. Part of the clones is absent; in the studies checked, under half of the shortfall reflects unresolved V genes, and no reason is known for the rest. V and J calls plus clone size are reproduced from that table; the DNA served to infer D and trimming. The sample data list under 170,000 clones, and about 93% of these were observed just once. In total, the top ten clones hold roughly 3.2% of the sample.

The meaning of the sample's time point label: about 28 days (+/-7) after the second vaccine dose. AZD1222 recipients given second doses at about 4 weeks or at about 12 weeks were pooled, since spike-specific TCR depth and breadth were not found to differ between the two schedules. Vaccinee samples were obtained from the UK trials COV001 and COV002, which included a single-blind randomized controlled phase 2/3 trial of AZD1222 (ChAdOx1 nCoV-19) in healthy adults. For TCRbeta chain sequencing, PBMC samples from trial participants were taken at day 0 and at day 28 after the second dose. The junction shows trimming of 4 bases on V and 5 bases on J, plus 15 bases between the germline ends. The CDR3, from cysteine to phenylalanine, totals 15 residues. CDR3 DNA only is kept here, 45 bases in frame from base 1. From a lookup of the germline V gene, CDR1 and CDR2 are MNHEY and SVGAGI. In regard to this clone: Its recognized antigen is unknown. Per-base quality was not reported, and no clone a single base away is much larger than it.

The chain couples TRBV6-5 to TRBJ2-1, with TRBD2 tentatively as D gene (6 bases match). The input for sequencing was peripheral blood, taken 28 days after the second AZD1222 dose. The receptor was isolated from an adult who received the AZD1222 COVID-19 vaccine. At the DNA level, the sequence is TGTGCCAGCAGTTTCCCCGGGACTGCCAACAATGAGCAGTTCTTC. It is translated as CASSFPGTANNEQFF.